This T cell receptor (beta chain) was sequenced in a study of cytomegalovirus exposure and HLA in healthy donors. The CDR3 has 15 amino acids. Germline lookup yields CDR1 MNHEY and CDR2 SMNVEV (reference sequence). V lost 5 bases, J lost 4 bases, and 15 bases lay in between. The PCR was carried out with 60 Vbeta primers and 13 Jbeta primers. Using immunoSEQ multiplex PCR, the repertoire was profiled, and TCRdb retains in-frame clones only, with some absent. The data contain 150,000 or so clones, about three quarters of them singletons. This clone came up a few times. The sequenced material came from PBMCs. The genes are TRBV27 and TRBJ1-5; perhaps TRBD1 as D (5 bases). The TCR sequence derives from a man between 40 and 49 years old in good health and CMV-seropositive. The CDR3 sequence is CASSEIGRGNQPQHF. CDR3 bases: TGTGCCAGCAGTGAAATTGGTAGGGGAAATCAGCCCCAGCATTTT.